The T cell receptor (beta chain) described here comes from a study of blood T cell repertoires in COVID-19. Overall study context: COVID-19 samples from acute and convalescent phases originated in the United States, Italy and Spain. T cells, B-cell-depleted T cells, or PBMCs provided the cDNA or gDNA that served as material.

Original data processing: Quantification of nucleated cells was approximated via reference gene primer amplification. Using immunoSEQ multiplex PCR, the repertoire was profiled, and TCRdb retains in-frame clones only, with some absent. V, J and clone size reflect that table, while D and trimming were determined from the DNA. The sample yields about 12,000 clones, around 70% seen once. With V trimmed by 3 bases and J by 5 bases, 0 bases remained unmatched. Germline CDR1 is SGDLS and CDR2 is YYNGEE. This CDR3 comprises 12 residues. The table lists this clone with a few counts. Patients of the Seattle cohort, enrolled during active infection, were followed longitudinally.

This clonotype originated in a man aged 60-69 years with COVID-19, enrolled during active disease. The rearrangement uses TRBV9 and TRBJ1-1; TRBD1 matches 8 bases. Sequences were obtained from peripheral blood. The CDR3: CASSGQGTEAFF. The CDR3 DNA reads TGTGCCAGCAGCGGACAGGGGACTGAAGCTTTCTTT.